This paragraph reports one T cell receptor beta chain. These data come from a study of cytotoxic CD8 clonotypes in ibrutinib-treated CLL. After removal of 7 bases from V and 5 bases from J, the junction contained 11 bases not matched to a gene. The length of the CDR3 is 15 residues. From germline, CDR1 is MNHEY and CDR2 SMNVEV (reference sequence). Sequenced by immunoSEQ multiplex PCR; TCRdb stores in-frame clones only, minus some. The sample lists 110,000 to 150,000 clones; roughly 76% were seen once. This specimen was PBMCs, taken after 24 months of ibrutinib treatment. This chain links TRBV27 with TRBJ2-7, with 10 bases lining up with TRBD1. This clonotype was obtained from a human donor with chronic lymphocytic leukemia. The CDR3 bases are TGTGCCAGCACCCCCCTGGGGGACAGGGGTCACGAGCAGTACTTC. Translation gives CASTPLGDRGHEQYF.